A single TCR beta chain is shown here with its context. Its antigen is undetermined. The data are from a study of cytomegalovirus exposure and HLA in healthy donors. PCR was performed using 60 Vbeta and 13 Jbeta primers. TCRdb's table, derived via immunoSEQ multiplex PCR, lists solely in-frame clones and lacks some. The sample consists of about 130,000 clones, roughly 79% of them appearing once. General study findings and limits: Published work reported that the classifier diagnosed cytomegalovirus status with high specificity and sensitivity.

The receptor was derived from a woman between 40 and 55 years old in good health and CMV-seronegative. Material: PBMCs.

The CDR3 DNA reads as TGTGCCAGCTCACCCTCAGTGGACAATGAGCAGTTCTTC. Its translation: CASSPSVDNEQFF. The J gene is TRBJ2-1, the V gene TRBV18; D gene uncertain. Trimming took 3 bases from V and 5 from J, leaving 8 bases between them. The germline gives CDR1 KGHSH, CDR2 LQKENI. CDR3 length equals 13 residues.